The 3 T cell receptor beta chains below all came from one sample that was sequenced in a study of glioma-infiltrating T cells. TCR alpha and beta CDR3 regions were amplified from RNA using iRepertoire nested multiplex PCR. Each CDR3 protein is one row after TCRdb ran MiXCR on the multiplex PCR reads. Of 300,000 to 400,000 distinct CDR3 sequences listed, 41% are singletons. The specimen was glioma tissue, nonneoplastic brain tissue, or PBMCs (not recorded which). These receptors were taken from a human donor with low-grade glioma or glioblastoma, undergoing nonglioma brain surgery, or in good health (not recorded which).

The chain employs TRBV28 and TRBJ2-1; the match to TRBD1 covers 9 bases. The J call is doubtful: the DNA matches TRBJ2-7 better. The CDR3 spans 15 residues. Germline V CDR1 and CDR2: MDHEN, SYDVKM. CDR3 amino acids: CASSTGDRVSIEQYF. DNA for the CDR3: TGTGCCAGCAGTACGGGGGACAGGGTTTCAATTGAGCAGTACTTC.

This clonotype was observed at least ten times. V and J are TRBV10-3 and TRBJ2-3, with TRBD2 as a possible D gene (5 bases). The germline V gene encodes CDR1 ENHRY and CDR2 SYGVKD. Trimming left V 3 bases short and J 6 bases short, with 7 bases between. This CDR3 has 12 amino acids. The CDR3 loop reads CAISDGVDTQYF. CDR3 bases: TGTGCCATCAGTGACGGGGTTGATACGCAGTATTTT.

V gene TRBV28 combines with J gene TRBJ2-1; 15 positions match TRBD2. The CDR3 is made up of 20 amino acids. Losses at the gene ends were 4 bases for V and 3 bases for J; bases not matched to a gene: 13. Per germline, CDR1 MDHEN and CDR2 SYDVKM. The CDR3 loop reads CASSSPGLAGGTLLYNEQFF. In DNA form, the CDR3 reads TGTGCCAGCAGTTCTCCGGGACTAGCGGGAGGAACCCTCCTCTACAATGAGCAGTTCTTC.